Listed here is a single TCR beta chain. What it binds is not known. The TCRbeta library was prepared with unique molecular identifiers. From the PCR reads, TCRdb called clonotypes with MiXCR, one entry per CDR3 protein. The top ten hold approximately 9.6% of the sample, which has hundreds of thousands of distinct CDR3 sequences, less than 9.5% seen once. These data are taken from a study of T-cell reconstitution after alpha-beta-depleted transplantation in children. Study findings and constraints: After one year, T-cell counts and TCRbeta diversity mostly came from new T cells.

The ends were cut back, 2 bases at V and 3 bases at J, with 10 bases in the middle. Germline CDR1 reads MDHEN; CDR2 reads SYDVKM. CDR3 size: 15 residues. This chain joins TRBV28 and TRBJ2-2; weak D call: TRBD2 (7 bases). The origin of this receptor is a female patient under 10 years old who had a stem cell transplant for Fanconi anemia, so the T cells may come from the graft donor. The sample here was peripheral blood, taken 360 days after TCRalphabeta/CD19-depleted stem cell transplant. The CDR3 DNA follows: TGTGCCAGCAGTTTAAGGGGGGGGTACACCGGGGAGCTGTTTTTT. This sequence encodes CASSLRGGYTGELFF.